The 14 T cell receptor beta chains below come from one sample, sequenced in a study of shared T cell receptors in the human thymus. The assay was immunoSEQ multiplex PCR, and TCRdb's table has in-frame clones only and misses some. The table has about 660,000 clones, approximately 90% seen once. These data are also associated with another study on human thymus T cells.

What was sequenced was thymocytes. Receptors originate from a boy younger than two with a congenital heart defect.

The chain has TRBV18 and TRBJ2-3, with TRBD2 matching over 11 bases. This CDR3 has 16 residues. V was clipped by 4 bases and J by 2 bases; unmatched bases: 5. Germline assignment: CDR1 KGHSH and CDR2 LQKENI. The CDR3 protein is CASSLRLAGITDTQYF. CDR3 nucleotide sequence: TGTGCCAGCTCACTCAGACTAGCGGGAATCACAGATACGCAGTATTTT.

This clone was observed once. V usage is TRBV5-6 and J usage is TRBJ1-2, with D perhaps matching TRBD1 (6 bases). CDR1 and CDR2 from the germline V gene are SGHDT and YYEEEE. V was pared by 6 bases and J by 4 bases, with 13 bases between. The CDR3 is 13 amino acids. DNA for the CDR3: TGTGCCAGCAATCCGACAGGTTTCTATGGCTACACCTTC. Protein: CASNPTGFYGYTF.

J is TRBJ2-5 and V is TRBV27, with a tentative D call TRBD2 (6 bases). The CDR3 length is 13 residues. The germline CDR1 and CDR2 sequences are MNHEY and SMNVEV (reference sequence). The V gene lost 7 bases and the J gene lost 6 bases, with 15 bases spanning the gap. The CDR3 loop is CASTPLGGQTQYF. Here the CDR3 DNA reads TGTGCCAGCACCCCGTTGGGGGGACAGACCCAGTACTTC.

The chain has TRBV30 and TRBJ2-1; 9 nucleotides agree with TRBD2. The CDR3 loop spans 13 amino acids. After removal of 3 bases from V and 5 bases from J, the junction contained 2 bases not matched to a gene. The germline V gene has CDR1 GTSNPN and CDR2 SVGIG (reference sequence). CDR3 bases: TGTGCCTGGAGGGCTAGCGGGAACAATGAGCAGTTCTTC. Translated, it gives CAWRASGNNEQFF.

The chain links TRBV7-9 to TRBJ2-2; 7 nucleotides match TRBD2. The CDR3 runs to 14 residues. Germline-derived CDR1 and CDR2 are SEHNR and FQNEAQ (reference sequence). V was clipped by 5 bases and J by 6 bases; unmatched bases: 6. The CDR3 DNA sequence: TGTGCCAGCAGCCTGGGGGGGTACTCCGGGGAGCTGTTTTTT. This encodes CASSLGGYSGELFF. Complete variable domain (other parts from reference TRBV7-9 and TRBJ2-2): DTGVSQNPRHKITKRGQNVTFRCDPISEHNRLYWYRQTLGQGPEFLTYFQNEAQLEKSRLLSDRFSAERPKGSFSTLEIQRTEQGDSAMYLCASSLGGYSGELFFGEGSRLTVL.

The rearrangement uses TRBV6-1 and TRBJ1-6; D not resolved. The V end lost 2 bases, the J end lost 12 bases, and 14 bases lay between the germline ends. The CDR3 sequence is 14 residues long. CDR1 MNHNS and CDR2 SASEGT come from the germline V gene. CDR3 residues: CASSESPDRGPLHF. The CDR3 DNA reads as TGTGCCAGCAGTGAATCCCCGGATCGGGGACCCCTCCACTTT.

The rearrangement links TRBV14 to TRBJ2-5; 8 bases agree with TRBD1. V lost 2 bases, J lost 1 base, and 3 bases stayed unmatched. The CDR3 totals 15 residues. From germline, CDR1 is SGHDN and CDR2 FVKESK. The CDR3 coding sequence is TGTGCCAGCAGCCAACAGGGGGCACCCCAAGAGACCCAGTACTTC. Translation: CASSQQGAPQETQYF.

V and J are TRBV9 and TRBJ2-5; possibly TRBD2 for D (5 bases). Trimming cost V 4 bases and J 9 bases, with 16 bases left between them. CDR3 length: 13 amino acids. Germline V gene data show CDR1 as SGDLS and CDR2 as YYNGEE. In DNA, the CDR3 is TGTGCCAGCAGCTACCGACCCTCGGGGTCCCAGTACTTC. Encoded protein: CASSYRPSGSQYF.

The V call is TRBV5-4, the J call TRBJ2-7; D is perhaps TRBD2 (6 bases). The germline V gene has CDR1 SGHNT and CDR2 YYREEE (reference sequence). The V end was cut by 1 base, the J end by 7 bases, with 15 bases between. The CDR3 is 14 residues long. In nucleotides, the CDR3 is TGTGCCAGCAGCTTGACCCCCGGGACTTCGGAGCAGTACTTC. It codes for CASSLTPGTSEQYF.

This chain links TRBV29-1 with TRBJ2-1, with 12 nucleotides matching TRBD2. The V gene's germline CDR1 is SQVTM and CDR2 ANQGSEA. The CDR3 loop spans 14 amino acids. V shed 0 bases, J shed 6 bases, and the junction held 0 bases outside the gene matches. CDR3 region: CSVEETSGSNEQFF. The CDR3 coding sequence is TGCAGCGTTGAAGAGACTAGCGGGAGCAATGAGCAGTTCTTC.

The CDR3, as DNA: TGTGCCAGCAGCCAACGGGCTAGCGGGAGGACTAATGAGCAGTTCTTC. This translates into CASSQRASGRTNEQFF. The chain joins TRBV14 to TRBJ2-1; 11 bases agree with TRBD2. The ends lost 2 bases at V and 7 bases at J; junction bases unmatched: 7. The CDR3 is 16 amino acids. Looked up from germline, CDR1 is SGHDN and CDR2 is FVKESK.

The rearrangement links TRBV29-1 to TRBJ1-3; TRBD1 aligns across 7 bases. CDR3 length equals 15 residues. The germline gives CDR1 SQVTM, CDR2 ANQGSEA. The DNA of the CDR3 is TGCAGTCCCGCCCGACAGGGAGCTACGGGAAACACCATATATTTT. This sequence encodes CSPARQGATGNTIYF.

The chain recombines TRBV7-2 with TRBJ2-7, with TRBD2 as a possible D gene (6 bases). V lost 1 base and J 2 bases, leaving 9 bases between the germline ends. In germline, CDR1 is SGHTA, CDR2 FQGNSA. This CDR3 has 14 residues. The CDR3 nucleotides read TGTGCCAGCAGCTTAGGGACTACCACCTACGAGCAGTACTTC. It specifies CASSLGTTTYEQYF.

The chain combines TRBV25-1 with TRBJ1-5, with a tentative D call TRBD1 (6 bases). Germline V lookup: CDR1 MGHDK, CDR2 SYGVNS. CDR3 length: 13 amino acids. The ends were cut back, 7 bases at V and 3 bases at J, with 10 bases in the middle. CDR3 in amino acids: CASKQGDNQPQHF. The CDR3 DNA sequence: TGTGCCAGCAAACAGGGTGACAATCAGCCCCAGCATTTT. Full variable domain (rest looked up from reference TRBV25-1 and TRBJ1-5): EADIYQTPRYLVIGTGKKITLECSQTMGHDKMYWYQQDPGMELHLIHYSYGVNSTEKGDLSSESTVSRIRTEHFPLTLESARPSHTSQYLCASKQGDNQPQHFGDGTRLSIL.